This T cell receptor beta chain was profiled in a study of T-cell memory formation after mild COVID-19. TCRdb reanalysed the 5' RACE reads using MiXCR and keeps one entry per CDR3 protein. The sample lists 50,000 to 70,000 distinct CDR3 sequences, 10% to 15% occurring once. With 0 bases clipped from V and 5 bases from J, the junction kept 9 bases outside the gene matches. Germline loops: CDR1 SGHRS, CDR2 YFSETQ. The CDR3 is 16 amino acids. This clonotype was counted ten times or more. The sequencing input was PBMCs or a T cell subset sorted from them (not recorded which). This chain uses TRBV5-1 with TRBJ2-7, with 9 nucleotides matching TRBD1. The receptor was isolated from a man aged 18 to 29 who had mild COVID-19 (a few samples of this study predate the infection). Cell type and time point are not known. This chain's CDR3 is CASSLASSGQGHEQYF. The CDR3 nucleotides read TGCGCCAGCAGCTTGGCCTCTTCCGGACAGGGGCACGAGCAGTACTTC.